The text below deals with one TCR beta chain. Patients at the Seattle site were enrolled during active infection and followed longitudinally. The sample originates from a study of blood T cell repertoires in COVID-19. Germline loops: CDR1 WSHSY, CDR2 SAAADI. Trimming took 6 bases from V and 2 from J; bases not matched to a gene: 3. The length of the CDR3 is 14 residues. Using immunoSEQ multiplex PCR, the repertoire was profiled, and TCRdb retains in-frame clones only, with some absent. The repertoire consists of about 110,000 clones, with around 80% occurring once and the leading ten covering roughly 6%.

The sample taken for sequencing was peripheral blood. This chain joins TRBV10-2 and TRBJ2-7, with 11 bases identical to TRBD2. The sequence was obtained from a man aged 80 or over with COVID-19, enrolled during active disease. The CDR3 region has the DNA TGCGCCAGCAGGATGGGACTAGCGGCCTACGAGCAGTACTTC. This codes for CASRMGLAAYEQYF.